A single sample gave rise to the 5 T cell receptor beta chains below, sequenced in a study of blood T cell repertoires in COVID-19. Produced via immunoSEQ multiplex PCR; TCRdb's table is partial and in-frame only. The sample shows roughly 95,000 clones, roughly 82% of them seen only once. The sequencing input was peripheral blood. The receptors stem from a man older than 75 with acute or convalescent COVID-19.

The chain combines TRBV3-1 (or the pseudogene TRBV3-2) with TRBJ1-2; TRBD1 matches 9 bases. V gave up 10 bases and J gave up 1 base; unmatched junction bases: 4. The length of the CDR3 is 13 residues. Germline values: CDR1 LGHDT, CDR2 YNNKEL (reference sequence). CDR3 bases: TGTGCCACCTCGGACAGGGGTAACTATGGCTACACCTTC. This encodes CATSDRGNYGYTF.

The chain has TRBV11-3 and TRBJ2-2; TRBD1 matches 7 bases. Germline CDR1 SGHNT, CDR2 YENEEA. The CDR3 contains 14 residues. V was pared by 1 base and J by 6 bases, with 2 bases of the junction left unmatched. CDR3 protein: CASSLAQGAGELFF. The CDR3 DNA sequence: TGTGCCAGCAGCTTAGCCCAGGGGGCCGGGGAGCTGTTTTTT.

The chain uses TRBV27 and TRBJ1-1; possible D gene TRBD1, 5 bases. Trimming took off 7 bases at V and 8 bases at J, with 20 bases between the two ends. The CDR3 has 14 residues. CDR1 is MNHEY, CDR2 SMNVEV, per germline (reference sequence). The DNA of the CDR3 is TGTGCCAGCACCGGACATTCATCGACGGGCGAAGCTTTCTTT. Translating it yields CASTGHSSTGEAFF.

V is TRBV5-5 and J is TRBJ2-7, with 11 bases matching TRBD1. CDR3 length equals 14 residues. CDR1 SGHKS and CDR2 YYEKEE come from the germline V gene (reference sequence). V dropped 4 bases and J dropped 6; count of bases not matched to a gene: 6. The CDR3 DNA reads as TGTGCCAGCAGCGTGGGGACAGGGGGAGGCGAGCAGTACTTC. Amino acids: CASSVGTGGGEQYF. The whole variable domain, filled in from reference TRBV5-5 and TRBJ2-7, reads DAGVTQSPTHLIKTRGQQVTLRCSPISGHKSVSWYQQVLGQGPQFIFQYYEKEERGRGNFPDRFSARQFPNYSSELNVNALLLGDSALYLCASSVGTGGGEQYFGPGTRLTVT.

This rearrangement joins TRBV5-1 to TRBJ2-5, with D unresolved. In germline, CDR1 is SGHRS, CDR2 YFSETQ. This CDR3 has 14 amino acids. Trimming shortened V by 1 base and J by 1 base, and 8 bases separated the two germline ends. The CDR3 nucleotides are TGCGCCAGCAGCTTGTACAGCACCCAAGAGACCCAGTACTTC. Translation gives CASSLYSTQETQYF.